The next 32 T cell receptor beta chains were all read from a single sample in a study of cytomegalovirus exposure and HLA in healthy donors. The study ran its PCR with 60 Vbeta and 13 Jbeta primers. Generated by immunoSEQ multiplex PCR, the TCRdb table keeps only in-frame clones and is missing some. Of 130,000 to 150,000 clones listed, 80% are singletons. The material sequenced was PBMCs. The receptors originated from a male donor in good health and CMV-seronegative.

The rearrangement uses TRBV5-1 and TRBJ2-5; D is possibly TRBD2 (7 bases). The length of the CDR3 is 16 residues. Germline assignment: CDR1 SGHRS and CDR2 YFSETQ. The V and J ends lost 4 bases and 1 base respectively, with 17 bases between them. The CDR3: CASSRGRGAGQETQYF. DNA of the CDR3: TGCGCCAGCAGCCGGGGGAGGGGGGCCGGCCAAGAGACCCAGTACTTC.

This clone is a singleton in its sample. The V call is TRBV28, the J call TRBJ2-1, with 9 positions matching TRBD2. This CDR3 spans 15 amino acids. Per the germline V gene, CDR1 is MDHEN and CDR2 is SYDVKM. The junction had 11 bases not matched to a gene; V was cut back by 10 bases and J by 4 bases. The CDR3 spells CAIRGSGGRYNEQFF. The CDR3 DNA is TGTGCCATCAGGGGTAGCGGGGGCCGATACAATGAGCAGTTCTTC.

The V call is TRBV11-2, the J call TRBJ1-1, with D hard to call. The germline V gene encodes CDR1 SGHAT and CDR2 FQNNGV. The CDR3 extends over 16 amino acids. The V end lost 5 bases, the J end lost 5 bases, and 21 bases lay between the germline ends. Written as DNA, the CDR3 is TGTGCCAGCAGCAAACCCGAGTCGGAGGAAACAACTGAAGCTTTCTTT. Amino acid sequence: CASSKPESEETTEAFF.

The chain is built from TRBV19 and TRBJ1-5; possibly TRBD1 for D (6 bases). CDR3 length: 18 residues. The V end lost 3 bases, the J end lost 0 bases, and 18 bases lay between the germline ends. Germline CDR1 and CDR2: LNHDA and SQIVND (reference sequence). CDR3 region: CASSMGDKGRYSNQPQHF. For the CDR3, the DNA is TGTGCCAGTAGTATGGGGGACAAGGGTAGGTATAGCAATCAGCCCCAGCATTTT.

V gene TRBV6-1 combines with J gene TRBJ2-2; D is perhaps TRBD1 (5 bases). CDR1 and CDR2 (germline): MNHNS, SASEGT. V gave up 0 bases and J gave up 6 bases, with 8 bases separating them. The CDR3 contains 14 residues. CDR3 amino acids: CASSEAPGSGELFF. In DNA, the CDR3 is TGTGCCAGCAGTGAAGCGCCAGGGTCCGGGGAGCTGTTTTTT.

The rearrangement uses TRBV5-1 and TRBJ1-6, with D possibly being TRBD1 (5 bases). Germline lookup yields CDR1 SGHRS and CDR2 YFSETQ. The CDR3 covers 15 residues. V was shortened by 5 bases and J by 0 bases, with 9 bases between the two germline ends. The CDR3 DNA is TGCGCCAGCAGAGATCAGGGCTCCTATAATTCACCCCTCCACTTT. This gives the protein CASRDQGSYNSPLHF. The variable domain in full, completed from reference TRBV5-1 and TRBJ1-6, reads KAGVTQTPRYLIKTRGQQVTLSCSPISGHRSVSWYQQTPGQGLQFLFEYFSETQRNKGNFPGRFSGRQFSNSRSEMNVSTLELGDSALYLCASRDQGSYNSPLHFGNGTRLTVT.

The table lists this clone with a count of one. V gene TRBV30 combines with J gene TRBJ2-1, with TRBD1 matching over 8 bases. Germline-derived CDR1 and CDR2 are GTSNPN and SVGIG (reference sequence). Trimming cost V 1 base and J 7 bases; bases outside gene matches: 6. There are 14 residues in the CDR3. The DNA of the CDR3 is TGTGCCTGGAGTGAGACAGGGGCAATGAATGAGCAGTTCTTC. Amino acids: CAWSETGAMNEQFF.

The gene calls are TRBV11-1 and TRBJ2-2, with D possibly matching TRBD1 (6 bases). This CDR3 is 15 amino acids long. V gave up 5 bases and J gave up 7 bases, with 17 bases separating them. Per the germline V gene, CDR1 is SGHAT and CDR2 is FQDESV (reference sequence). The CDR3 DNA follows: TGTGCCAGCAGCACTCGGGACACCCGGGGCGGGGAGCTGTTTTTT. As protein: CASSTRDTRGGELFF.

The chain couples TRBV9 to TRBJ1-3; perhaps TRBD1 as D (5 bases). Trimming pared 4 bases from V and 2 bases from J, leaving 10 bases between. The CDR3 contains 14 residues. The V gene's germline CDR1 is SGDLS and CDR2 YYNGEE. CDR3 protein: CASSFREPGNTIYF. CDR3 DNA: TGTGCCAGCAGCTTCAGGGAACCTGGAAACACCATATATTTT.

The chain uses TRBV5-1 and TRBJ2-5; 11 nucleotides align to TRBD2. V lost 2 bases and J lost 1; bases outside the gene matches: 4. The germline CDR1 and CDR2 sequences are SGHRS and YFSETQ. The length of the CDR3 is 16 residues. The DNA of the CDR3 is TGCGCCAGCAGCTTTTCTAGCGGGGGGTCCCAAGAGACCCAGTACTTC. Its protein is CASSFSSGGSQETQYF.

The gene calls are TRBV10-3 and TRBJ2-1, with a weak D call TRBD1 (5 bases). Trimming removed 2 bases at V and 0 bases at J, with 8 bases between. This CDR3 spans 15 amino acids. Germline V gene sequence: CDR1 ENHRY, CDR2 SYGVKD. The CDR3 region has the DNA TGTGCCATCAGTGAGGGTCAGGGCTCCTACAATGAGCAGTTCTTC. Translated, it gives CAISEGQGSYNEQFF.

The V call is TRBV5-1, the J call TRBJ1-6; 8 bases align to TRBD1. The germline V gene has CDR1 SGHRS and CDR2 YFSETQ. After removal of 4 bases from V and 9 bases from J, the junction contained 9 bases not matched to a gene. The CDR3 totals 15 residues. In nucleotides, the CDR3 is TGCGCCAGCAGCCGCGCGGGGACAGGCGGTTCACCCCTCCACTTT. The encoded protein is CASSRAGTGGSPLHF.

The CDR3 coding sequence is TGTGCCAGCAGCCCAAAGGGGGTCTACAATGAGCAGTTCTTC. Protein: CASSPKGVYNEQFF. This rearrangement joins TRBV13 to TRBJ2-1, with a weak D call TRBD1 (6 bases). Trimming stripped 5 bases from V and 3 bases from J, with 11 bases between. From germline, CDR1 is PRHDT and CDR2 FYEKMQ (reference sequence). The CDR3 runs 14 residues.

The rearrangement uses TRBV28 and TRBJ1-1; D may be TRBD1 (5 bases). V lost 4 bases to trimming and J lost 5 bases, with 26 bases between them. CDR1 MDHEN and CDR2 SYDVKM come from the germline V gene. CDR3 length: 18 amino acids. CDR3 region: CASSYRFGSGGSGTEAFF. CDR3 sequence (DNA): TGTGCCAGCAGTTATAGATTTGGCTCGGGGGGAAGTGGAACTGAAGCTTTCTTT.

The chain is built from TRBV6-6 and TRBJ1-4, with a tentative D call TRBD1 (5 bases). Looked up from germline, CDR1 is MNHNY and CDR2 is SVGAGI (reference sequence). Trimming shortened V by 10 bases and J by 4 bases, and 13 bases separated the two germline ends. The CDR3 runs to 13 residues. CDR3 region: CATSWGDNEKLFF. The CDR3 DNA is TGTGCCACCTCATGGGGGGATAATGAAAAACTGTTTTTT.

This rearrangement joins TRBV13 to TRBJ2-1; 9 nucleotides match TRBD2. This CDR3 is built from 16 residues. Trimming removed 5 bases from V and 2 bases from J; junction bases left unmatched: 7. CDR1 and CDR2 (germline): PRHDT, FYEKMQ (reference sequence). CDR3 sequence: CASSDSGGQAYNEQFF. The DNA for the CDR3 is TGTGCCAGCAGCGATAGCGGGGGCCAAGCCTACAATGAGCAGTTCTTC.

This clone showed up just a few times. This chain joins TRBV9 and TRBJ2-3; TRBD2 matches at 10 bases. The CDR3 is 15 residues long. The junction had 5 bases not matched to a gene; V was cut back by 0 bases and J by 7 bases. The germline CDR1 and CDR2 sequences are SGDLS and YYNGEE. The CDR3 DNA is TGTGCCAGCAGCGTAGATATTAGCGGGGGGAATACGCAGTATTTT. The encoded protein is CASSVDISGGNTQYF. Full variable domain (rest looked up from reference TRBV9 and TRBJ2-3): DSGVTQTPKHLITATGQRVTLRCSPRSGDLSVYWYQQSLDQGLQFLIQYYNGEERAKGNILERFSAQQFPDLHSELNLSSLELGDSALYFCASSVDISGGNTQYFGPGTRLTVL.

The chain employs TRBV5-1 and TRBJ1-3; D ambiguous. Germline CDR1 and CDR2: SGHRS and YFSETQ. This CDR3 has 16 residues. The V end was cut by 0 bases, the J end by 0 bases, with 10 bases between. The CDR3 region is CASSLGAASSGNTIYF. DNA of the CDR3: TGCGCCAGCAGCTTGGGGGCAGCTTCCTCTGGAAACACCATATATTTT.

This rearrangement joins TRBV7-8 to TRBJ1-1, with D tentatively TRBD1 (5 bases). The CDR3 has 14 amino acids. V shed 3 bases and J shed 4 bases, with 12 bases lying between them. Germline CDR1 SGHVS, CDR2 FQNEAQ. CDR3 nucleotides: TGTGCCAGCAGCTTGGTCAGTCAGGGCACTGAAGCTTTCTTT. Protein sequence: CASSLVSQGTEAFF.

The CDR3 DNA is TGTGCCACCAGCAGCCGCACGACGACGGCGGACACCATATATTTT. Encoded protein: CATSSRTTTADTIYF. This sequence joins TRBV15 and TRBJ1-3; D ambiguous. Trimming cost V 3 bases and J 8 bases, with 17 bases left between them. The CDR3 consists of 15 residues. CDR1 and CDR2 (germline): LNHNV, YYDKDF (reference sequence).

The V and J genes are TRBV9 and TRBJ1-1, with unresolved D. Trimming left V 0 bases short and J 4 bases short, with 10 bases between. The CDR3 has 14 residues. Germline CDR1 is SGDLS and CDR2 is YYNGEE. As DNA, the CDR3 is TGTGCCAGCAGCGTAGGAATCGGGAGCACTGAAGCTTTCTTT. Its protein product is CASSVGIGSTEAFF.

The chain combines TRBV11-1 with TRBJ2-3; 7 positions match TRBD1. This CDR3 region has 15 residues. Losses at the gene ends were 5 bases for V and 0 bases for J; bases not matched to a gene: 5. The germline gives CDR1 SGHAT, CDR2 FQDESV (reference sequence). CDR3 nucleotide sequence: TGTGCCAGCAGCCAACAGGGGATAAGCACAGATACGCAGTATTTT. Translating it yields CASSQQGISTDTQYF.

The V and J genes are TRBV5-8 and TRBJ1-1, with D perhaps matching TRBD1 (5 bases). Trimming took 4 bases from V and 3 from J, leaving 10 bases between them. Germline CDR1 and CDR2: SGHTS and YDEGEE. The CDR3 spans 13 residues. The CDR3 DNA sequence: TGTGCCAGCAGCCTCTGGGGGGACACTGAAGCTTTCTTT. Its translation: CASSLWGDTEAFF. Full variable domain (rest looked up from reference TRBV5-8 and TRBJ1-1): EAGVTQSPTHLIKTRGQQATLRCSPISGHTSVYWYQQALGLGLQFLLWYDEGEERNRGNFPPRFSGRQFPNYSSELNVNALELEDSALYLCASSLWGDTEAFFGQGTRLTVV.

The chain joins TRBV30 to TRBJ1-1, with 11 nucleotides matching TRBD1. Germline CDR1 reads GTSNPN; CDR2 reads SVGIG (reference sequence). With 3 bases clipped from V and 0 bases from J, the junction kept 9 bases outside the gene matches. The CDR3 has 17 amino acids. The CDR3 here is CAWRKWGQGGVNTEAFF. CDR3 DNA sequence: TGTGCCTGGAGGAAGTGGGGACAGGGGGGGGTGAACACTGAAGCTTTCTTT.

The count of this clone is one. In DNA form, the CDR3 reads TGTGCCAGCAGCTTAGCGGGGACAGGGGGATATCAGCCCCAGCATTTT. It is translated as CASSLAGTGGYQPQHF. This chain links TRBV7-2 with TRBJ1-5, with 11 bases fitting TRBD1. V lost 0 bases, J lost 5 bases, and 3 bases stayed unmatched. This CDR3 has 16 amino acids. CDR1 and CDR2 (germline): SGHTA, FQGNSA. Full variable domain (rest looked up from reference TRBV7-2 and TRBJ1-5): GAGVSQSPSNKVTEKGKDVELRCDPISGHTALYWYRQSLGQGLEFLIYFQGNSAPDKSGLPSDRFSAERTGGSVSTLTIQRTQQEDSAVYLCASSLAGTGGYQPQHFGDGTRLSIL.

CDR3 DNA sequence: TGTGCCACCAGCAGGGCAGGCTCAGACCAGCCCCAGCATTTT. It codes for CATSRAGSDQPQHF. The chain carries TRBV15 and TRBJ1-5; D remains ambiguous. CDR1 LNHNV and CDR2 YYDKDF come from the germline V gene (reference sequence). CDR3 length equals 14 residues. With 3 bases removed from V and 7 bases from J, the gap between germline ends came to 13 bases.

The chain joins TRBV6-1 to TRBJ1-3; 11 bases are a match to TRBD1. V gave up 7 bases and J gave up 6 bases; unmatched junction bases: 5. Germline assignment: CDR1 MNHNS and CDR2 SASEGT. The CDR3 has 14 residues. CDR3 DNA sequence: TGTGCCAGCATTCCAGGACAGGGGGCAAACACCATATATTTT. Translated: CASIPGQGANTIYF.

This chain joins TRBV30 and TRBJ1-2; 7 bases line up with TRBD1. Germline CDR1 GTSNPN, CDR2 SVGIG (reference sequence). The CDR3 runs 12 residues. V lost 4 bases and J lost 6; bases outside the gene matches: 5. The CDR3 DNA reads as TGTGCCTGGAACGACAGGGTAAATGGCTACACCTTC. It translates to CAWNDRVNGYTF.

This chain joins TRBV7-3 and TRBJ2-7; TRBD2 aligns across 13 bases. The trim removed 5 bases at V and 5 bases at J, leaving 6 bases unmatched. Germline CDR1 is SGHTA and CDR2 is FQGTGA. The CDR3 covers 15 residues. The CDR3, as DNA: TGTGCCAGCAGCCAACTAGCGGGGGGGCCTAACGAGCAGTACTTC. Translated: CASSQLAGGPNEQYF. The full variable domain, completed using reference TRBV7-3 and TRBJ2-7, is GAGVSQTPSNKVTEKGKYVELRCDPISGHTALYWYRQSLGQGPEFLIYFQGTGAADDSGLPNDRFFAVRPEGSVSTLKIQRTERGDSAVYLCASSQLAGGPNEQYFGPGTRLTVT.

The CDR3 sequence: CASSPSPADDRPLGEKLFF. The CDR3 DNA reads as TGCGCCAGCAGCCCCTCCCCTGCAGATGACAGACCGTTGGGTGAAAAACTGTTTTTT. The J gene is TRBJ1-4, the V gene TRBV4-1, with D possibly TRBD1 on 5 matching bases. The CDR3 is made up of 19 amino acids. Germline V CDR1 and CDR2: MGHRA, YSYEKL. V lost 4 bases to trimming and J lost 7 bases, with 28 bases between them.

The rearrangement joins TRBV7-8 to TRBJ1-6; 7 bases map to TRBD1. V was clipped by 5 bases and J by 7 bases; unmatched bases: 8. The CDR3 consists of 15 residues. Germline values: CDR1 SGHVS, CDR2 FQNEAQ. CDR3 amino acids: CASSVSGTENSPLHF. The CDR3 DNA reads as TGTGCCAGCAGCGTTTCCGGGACAGAAAATTCACCCCTCCACTTT. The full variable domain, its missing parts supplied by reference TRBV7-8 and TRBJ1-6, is GAGVSQSPRYKVAKRGQDVALRCDPISGHVSLFWYQQALGQGPEFLTYFQNEAQLDKSGLPSDRFFAERPEGSVSTLKIQRTQQEDSAVYLCASSVSGTENSPLHFGNGTRLTVT.

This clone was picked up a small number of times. The CDR3 nucleotides are TGTGCCAGCAGCTTGGTAGCCGCGATGGGCACCGGGGAGCTGTTTTTT. Its protein is CASSLVAAMGTGELFF. The chain joins TRBV5-5 to TRBJ2-2; D is undetermined. The ends were cut back, 0 bases at V and 4 bases at J, with 13 bases in the middle. CDR1 and CDR2 (germline): SGHKS, YYEKEE (reference sequence). The CDR3 contains 16 residues. Drawing the rest from reference TRBV5-5 and TRBJ2-2, the complete variable domain is DAGVTQSPTHLIKTRGQQVTLRCSPISGHKSVSWYQQVLGQGPQFIFQYYEKEERGRGNFPDRFSARQFPNYSSELNVNALLLGDSALYLCASSLVAAMGTGELFFGEGSRLTVL.